The sequence of this T cell receptor beta chain was determined in a study of blood T cell repertoires in COVID-19. Whole-study context: Acute-phase and convalescent COVID-19 samples originated in the United States, Italy and Spain. In each case, the material was cDNA or gDNA derived from T cells, B-cell-depleted T cells, or PBMCs.

The length of the CDR3 is 15 residues. The V and J ends lost 6 bases and 5 bases, in that order; junction bases with no gene match: 9. Germline CDR1 is MNHEY and CDR2 is SMNVEV (reference sequence). Authors' data handling: Amplified reference gene primers provided the basis for estimating nucleated cell counts. Using immunoSEQ multiplex PCR, the repertoire was profiled, and TCRdb retains in-frame clones only, with some absent. The D gene and trimming were derived from the DNA, and the V and J assignments and clone size from that table. The table shows about 200,000 clones, with around 89% occurring only once. This clone came up once.

The chain has TRBV27 and TRBJ1-5, with TRBD1 identical over 8 bases. The sequence was obtained from a man aged 50 or older with acute or convalescent COVID-19. The source material was peripheral blood. DNA of the CDR3: TGTGCCAGCAGAGTGGGGACAGGCGGCGATCAGCCCCAGCATTTT. Translated, it gives CASRVGTGGDQPQHF.